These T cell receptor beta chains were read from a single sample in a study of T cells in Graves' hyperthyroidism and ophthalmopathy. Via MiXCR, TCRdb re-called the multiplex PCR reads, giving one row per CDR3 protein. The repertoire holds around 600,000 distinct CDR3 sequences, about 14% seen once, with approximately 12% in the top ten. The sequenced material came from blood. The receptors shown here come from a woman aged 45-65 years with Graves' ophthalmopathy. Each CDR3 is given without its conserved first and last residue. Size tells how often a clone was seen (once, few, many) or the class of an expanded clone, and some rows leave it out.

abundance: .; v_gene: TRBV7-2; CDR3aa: ASSIPGLDLETQY
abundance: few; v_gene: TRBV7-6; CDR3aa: ASSLGSRTSTDTQY
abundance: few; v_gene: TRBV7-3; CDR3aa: ASSSEGGYNEQL
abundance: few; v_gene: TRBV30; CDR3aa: AWSGPRSSGVYNEQF
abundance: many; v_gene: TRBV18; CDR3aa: ASSQSRTDYGYT
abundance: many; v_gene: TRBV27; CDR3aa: ASSPTGGRGYEQY
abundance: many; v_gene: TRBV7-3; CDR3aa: ASSFPLAGVDTQY
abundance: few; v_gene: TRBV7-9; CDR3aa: ASSSRENTGELF
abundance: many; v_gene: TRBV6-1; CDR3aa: ASSDWARSSNTGELF
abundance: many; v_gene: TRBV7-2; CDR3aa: ASSFRTGLYPETQY
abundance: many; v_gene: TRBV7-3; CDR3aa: ASSLLTGSGPEF
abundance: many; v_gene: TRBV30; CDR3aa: AWSALTNTGELF
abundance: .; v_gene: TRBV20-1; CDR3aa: SATRMNTEAF
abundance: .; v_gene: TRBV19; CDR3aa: ASSLNDRGPYNEQF
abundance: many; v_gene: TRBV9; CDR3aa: ASSKTRLADQETQY
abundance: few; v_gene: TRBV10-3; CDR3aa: AIRSGLAGVRDEQY
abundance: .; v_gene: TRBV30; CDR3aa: AWSVNMAGANVLT
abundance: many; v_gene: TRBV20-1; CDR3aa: SAKGQGIIEQY
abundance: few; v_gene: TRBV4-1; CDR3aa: ASSQVIGNEQF
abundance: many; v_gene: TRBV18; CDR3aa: ASSPGRIYGYT
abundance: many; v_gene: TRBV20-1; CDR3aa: SARSGLQVGSGELF
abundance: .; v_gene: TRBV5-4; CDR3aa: ASSLRLGDEQF
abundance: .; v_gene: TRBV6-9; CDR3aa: ASSYQDRQETQY
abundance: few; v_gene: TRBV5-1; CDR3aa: ASSLQGTNYEQY
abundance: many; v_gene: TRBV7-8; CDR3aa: ASSLAEGASTEAF
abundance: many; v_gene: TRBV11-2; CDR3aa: ASSLSPLAGPAQPQH
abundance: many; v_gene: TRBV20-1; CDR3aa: SARDRRGRDHQF
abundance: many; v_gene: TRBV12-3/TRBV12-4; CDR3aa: ASRDTVTYEQY
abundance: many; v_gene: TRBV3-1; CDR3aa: ASSRMTGGNAEAF
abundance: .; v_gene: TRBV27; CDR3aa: ASSFSTGRTYEQY
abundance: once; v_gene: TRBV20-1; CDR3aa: SAPGQGEGKKLF
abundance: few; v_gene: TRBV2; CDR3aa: ASQPPGELAYGYT
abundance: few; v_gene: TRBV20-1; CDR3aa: SAPHLRTSTGETQY
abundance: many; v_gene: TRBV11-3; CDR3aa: ASSSPPTGELF
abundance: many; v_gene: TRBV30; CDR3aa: AWSVGRRPYNEQF
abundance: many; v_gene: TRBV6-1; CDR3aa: ASSPLAGGDTQY
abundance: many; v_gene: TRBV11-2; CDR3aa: ASSLSGRQYDEQF
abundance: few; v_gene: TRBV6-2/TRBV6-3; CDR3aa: ASSSPRLAVYNEQF
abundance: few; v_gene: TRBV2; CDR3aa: ASSVKTGVHTGELF